This TCR beta chain derives from a study of Graves' ophthalmopathy and Graves' hyperthyroidism. Overall study: The authors collected peripheral blood at initial diagnosis, before any treatment. Whole-study results and caveats: In blood, most expanded thyroid clonotypes above 0.001 frequency were also detected.

TCR beta CDR3 amplification used RNA transcripts. The authors performed first-round RT-PCR with HTBI primers and then a second-round multiplex PCR. TCRdb re-called the multiplex PCR reads with MiXCR, one entry per CDR3 protein. This table holds around 400,000 distinct CDR3 sequences, 15% to 20% found once. This clonotype was counted at least ten times. The antigen is undetermined. In germline, CDR1 is GTSNPN, CDR2 SVGIG (reference sequence). The CDR3 length is 14 residues. The V segment lost 3 bases and the J segment 2 bases; nucleotides outside the gene matches: 7. Ophthalmopathy in the donors was of moderate-to-severe activity, with CAS ≥3, NOSPECS ≥4 and duration under 3 months. PBMCs were density-gradient isolated from roughly 10 ml fresh blood.

The TCR was taken from a woman between 18 and 29 years old with Graves' ophthalmopathy. The sequenced sample was peripheral blood. The rearrangement links TRBV30 to TRBJ2-7; 7 positions match TRBD2. Here the CDR3 reads CAWRGGGGAYEQYF. CDR3 DNA: TGTGCCTGGAGGGGAGGTGGGGGGGCCTACGAGCAGTACTTC.